This T cell receptor beta chain was profiled in a study of vaccination and CD4 T cells after COVID-19. About the research overall: The interval from dose two to post-vaccine sampling had a median of approximately 73 days, and it ranged from 14 to 241.

The CDR3 totals 18 residues. After removal of 2 bases from V and 0 bases from J, the junction contained 9 bases not matched to a gene. Treatment of the sample: roughly 10-day PBMC culture with coronavirus spike peptide pools or control peptides (ViraFEST assay). After being plated at a few million per well, PBMCs were cultured with 9.5 to 10 IU/ml IL-2 and roughly 9.8 ug/ml peptide pools. Researchers used the Oncomine TCR Beta short-read assay to sequence DNA from cultured CD4+ T cells. Each CDR3 protein is one row after TCRdb ran MiXCR on the PCR reads. The sample contains 11,000 or so distinct CDR3 sequences, roughly 47% of which appear only once. Worth noting for this clonotype: The antigen is not known.

Sequencing was performed on CD4+ T cells from blood, cultured in vitro. This sequence originates from a human donor who had recovered from COVID-19. This chain connects TRBV12-3 or TRBV12-4 to TRBJ1-3, with 8 bases that match TRBD1. The CDR3 is CASSLQAGGYVSGNTIYF. The CDR3 DNA is TGTGCCAGCAGTTTACAGGCAGGGGGCTACGTCTCTGGAAACACCATATATTTT.